What follows describes a single TCR beta chain. Its antigen is undetermined. This CDR3 is 14 amino acids long. Trimming stripped 6 bases from V and 4 bases from J, with 10 bases between. TCRdb re-derived calls from the reads in MiXCR, one entry per CDR3 protein. The sample lists approximately 320,000 distinct CDR3 sequences, more than 9% occurring once. These data originate in a study of T cell repertoires in cytomegalovirus infection. Study results and limitations: Carriers of CMV and the relevant HLA type were discriminated by public TCR beta frequency.

This receptor was identified in a human donor in good health (CMV status not recorded). Some clones in this sample may be carry-over from other donors' samples. Sequencing was carried out using PBMCs. The J gene is TRBJ1-6, the V gene TRBV12-3 or TRBV12-4; D possibly corresponds to TRBD1 (5 bases). The CDR3 coding sequence is TGTGCCAGCAGCTTAACAGGATATAATTCACCCCTCCACTTT. Translating gives CASSLTGYNSPLHF.